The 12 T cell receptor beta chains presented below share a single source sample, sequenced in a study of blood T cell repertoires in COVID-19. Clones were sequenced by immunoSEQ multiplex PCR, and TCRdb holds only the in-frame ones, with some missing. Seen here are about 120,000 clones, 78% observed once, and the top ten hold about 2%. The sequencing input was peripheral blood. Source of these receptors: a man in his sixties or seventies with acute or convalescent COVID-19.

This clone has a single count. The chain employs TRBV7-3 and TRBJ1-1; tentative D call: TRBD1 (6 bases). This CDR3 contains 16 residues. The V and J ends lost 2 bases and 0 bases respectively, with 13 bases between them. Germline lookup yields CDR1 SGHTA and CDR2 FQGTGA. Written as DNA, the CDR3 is TGTGCCAGCAGCTTAGTTCCGGGACACTTGAACACTGAAGCTTTCTTT. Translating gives CASSLVPGHLNTEAFF.

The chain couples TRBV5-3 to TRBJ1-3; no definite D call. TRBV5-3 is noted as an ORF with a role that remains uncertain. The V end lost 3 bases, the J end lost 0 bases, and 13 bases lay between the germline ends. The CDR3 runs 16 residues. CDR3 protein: CARSSAPGPSGNTIYF. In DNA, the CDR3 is TGTGCCAGAAGCTCCGCCCCCGGTCCCTCTGGAAACACCATATATTTT.

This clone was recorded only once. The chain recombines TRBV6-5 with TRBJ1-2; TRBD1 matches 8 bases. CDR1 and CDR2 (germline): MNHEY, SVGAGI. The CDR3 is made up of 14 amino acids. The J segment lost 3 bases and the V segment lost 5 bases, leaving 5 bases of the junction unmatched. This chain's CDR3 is CASSQTGVHYGYTF. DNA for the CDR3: TGTGCCAGCAGTCAGACAGGGGTTCACTATGGCTACACCTTC.

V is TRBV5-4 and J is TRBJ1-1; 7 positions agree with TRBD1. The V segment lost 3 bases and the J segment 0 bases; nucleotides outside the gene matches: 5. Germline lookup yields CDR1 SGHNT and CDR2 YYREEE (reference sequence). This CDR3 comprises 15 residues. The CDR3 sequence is CASSSRTGVNTEAFF. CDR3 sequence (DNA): TGTGCCAGCAGCTCTAGGACAGGAGTGAACACTGAAGCTTTCTTT.

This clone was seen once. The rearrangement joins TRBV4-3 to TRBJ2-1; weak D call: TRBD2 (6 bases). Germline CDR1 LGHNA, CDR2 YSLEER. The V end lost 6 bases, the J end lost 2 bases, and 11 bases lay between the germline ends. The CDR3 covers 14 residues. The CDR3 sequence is CASSSGTTYNEQFF. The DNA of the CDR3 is TGCGCCAGCAGTAGCGGTACGACCTACAATGAGCAGTTCTTC.

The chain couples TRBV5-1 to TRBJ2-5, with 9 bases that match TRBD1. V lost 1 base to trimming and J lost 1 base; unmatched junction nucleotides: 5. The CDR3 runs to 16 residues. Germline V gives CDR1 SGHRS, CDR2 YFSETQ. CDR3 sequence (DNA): TGCGCCAGCAGCTTGTCCCAGACAGGGGGCCAAGAGACCCAGTACTTC. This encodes CASSLSQTGGQETQYF.

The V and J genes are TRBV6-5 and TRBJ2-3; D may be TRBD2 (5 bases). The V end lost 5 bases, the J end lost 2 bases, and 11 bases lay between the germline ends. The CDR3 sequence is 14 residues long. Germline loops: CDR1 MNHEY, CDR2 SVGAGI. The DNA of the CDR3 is TGTGCCAGCAGTCTCACGACTAACACAGATACGCAGTATTTT. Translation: CASSLTTNTDTQYF.

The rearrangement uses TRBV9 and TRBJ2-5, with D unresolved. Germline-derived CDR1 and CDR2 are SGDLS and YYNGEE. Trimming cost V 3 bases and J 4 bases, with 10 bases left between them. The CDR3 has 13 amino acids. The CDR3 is CASSGPTGETQYF. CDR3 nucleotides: TGTGCCAGCAGCGGCCCGACGGGAGAGACCCAGTACTTC.

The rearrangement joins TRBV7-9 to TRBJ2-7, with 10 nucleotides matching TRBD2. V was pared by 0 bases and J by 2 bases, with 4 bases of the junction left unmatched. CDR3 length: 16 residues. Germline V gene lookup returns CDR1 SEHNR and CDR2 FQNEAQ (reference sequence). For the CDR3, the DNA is TGTGCCAGCAGCTTAGCACTAGCGGGGAACACCTACGAGCAGTACTTC. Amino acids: CASSLALAGNTYEQYF.

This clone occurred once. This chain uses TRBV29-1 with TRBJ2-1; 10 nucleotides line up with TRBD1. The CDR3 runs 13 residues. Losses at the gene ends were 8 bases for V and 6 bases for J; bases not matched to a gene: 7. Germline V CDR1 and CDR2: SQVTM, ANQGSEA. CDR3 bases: TGCAGCTCGAGGCGGACAGGGGGCAATGAGCAGTTCTTC. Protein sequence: CSSRRTGGNEQFF.

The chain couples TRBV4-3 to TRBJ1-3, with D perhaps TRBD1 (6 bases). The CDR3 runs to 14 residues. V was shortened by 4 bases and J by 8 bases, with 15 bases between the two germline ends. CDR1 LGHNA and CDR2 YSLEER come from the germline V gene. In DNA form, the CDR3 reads TGCGCCAGCAGCCCGAGGGGGGGCTACCACACCATATATTTT. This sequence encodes CASSPRGGYHTIYF.

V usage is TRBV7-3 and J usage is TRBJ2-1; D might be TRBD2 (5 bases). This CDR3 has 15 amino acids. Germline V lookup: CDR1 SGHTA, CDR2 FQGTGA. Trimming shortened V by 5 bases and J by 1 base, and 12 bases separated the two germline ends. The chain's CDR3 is CASSDGLISYNEQFF. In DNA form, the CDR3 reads TGTGCCAGCAGCGACGGACTTATATCCTACAATGAGCAGTTCTTC.